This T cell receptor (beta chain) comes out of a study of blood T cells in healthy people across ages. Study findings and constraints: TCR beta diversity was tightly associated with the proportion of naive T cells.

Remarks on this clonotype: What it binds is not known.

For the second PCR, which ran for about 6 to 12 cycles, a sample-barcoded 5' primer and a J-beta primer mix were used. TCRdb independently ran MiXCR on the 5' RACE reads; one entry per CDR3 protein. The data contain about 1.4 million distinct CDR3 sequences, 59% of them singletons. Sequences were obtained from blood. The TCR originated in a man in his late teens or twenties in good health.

The CDR3 region has the DNA TGTGCCTCCCAACCACCGGGACCCGCGGGTGGCTACACCTTC. It specifies CASQPPGPAGGYTF. The chain recombines TRBV7-2 with TRBJ1-2; the D gene is possibly TRBD1 (5 bases). The CDR3 covers 14 residues. V was trimmed by 11 bases and J by 7 bases, leaving 23 bases between them. From germline, CDR1 is SGHTA and CDR2 FQGNSA.